Below, 14 T cell receptor beta chains from the same sample are listed, as sequenced in a study of post-analysis software for immune sequencing data. Study-level findings and limits: A handful of TRBV segments were more frequent in patients than controls; TRBV5-6, TRBV5-1 and TRBV20-1 belonged to this group.

Carried by the TCR beta cDNA libraries were unique molecular identifiers. TCRdb redid the calling of the PCR reads with MiXCR, one entry per CDR3 protein. The repertoire has around 440,000 distinct CDR3 sequences, approximately 46% of them found once; the top ten carry 12%. Their antigens are not known. Sequenced sample: blood. Source of these receptors: a girl aged 10 to 17 with multiple sclerosis.

CDR3 sequence (DNA): TGTGCCAGCAGTAACGGGGTGGAGACCCAGTACTTC. The encoded protein is CASSNGVETQYF. The chain links TRBV27 to TRBJ2-5; perhaps TRBD2 as D (5 bases). Between the trimmed V and J ends, which lost 5 bases and 5 bases, there was a span of 9 bases. The CDR3 is 12 residues long. Germline-derived CDR1 and CDR2 are MNHEY and SMNVEV (reference sequence).

This clonotype was detected a few times. The rearrangement uses TRBV7-8 and TRBJ2-7; the match to TRBD1 covers 7 bases. Germline-derived CDR1 and CDR2 are SGHVS and FQNEAQ. The V segment lost 5 bases and the J segment 3 bases; nucleotides outside the gene matches: 4. This CDR3 is built from 13 residues. In nucleotides, the CDR3 is TGTGCCAGCAGCACGGGACAGTTCTACGAGCAGTACTTC. Translated, it gives CASSTGQFYEQYF.

This sequence joins TRBV7-6 and TRBJ2-5; the D gene is possibly TRBD1 (6 bases). CDR3 length: 16 amino acids. V was cut by 0 bases and J by 4 bases, with 15 bases left in between. In germline, CDR1 is SGHVS, CDR2 FNYEAQ. CDR3 sequence (DNA): TGTGCCAGCAGCTTAGCCACCTCAGGGGCAGGAGAGACCCAGTACTTC. Protein product: CASSLATSGAGETQYF.

CDR3 in DNA: TGTGCCAGCAGCTTAGATGGGACATGGGGCACTGAAGCTTTCTTT. As protein: CASSLDGTWGTEAFF. The chain uses TRBV7-9 and TRBJ1-1; weak D call: TRBD1 (6 bases). V was cut by 1 base and J by 4 bases, with 13 bases left in between. Germline V CDR1 and CDR2: SEHNR, FQNEAQ (reference sequence). The CDR3 is 15 amino acids.

V gene TRBV28 combines with J gene TRBJ1-1; D not certain. Trimming pared 2 bases from V and 1 base from J, leaving 8 bases between. CDR3 size: 14 residues. Germline loops: CDR1 MDHEN, CDR2 SYDVKM. The CDR3 region has the DNA TGTGCCAGCAGTTTAGTCCACGGGAACACTGAAGCTTTCTTT. Its translation is CASSLVHGNTEAFF.

This clonotype was observed a handful of times. CDR3 amino acids: CASSSPGTGLETQYF. Here the CDR3 DNA reads TGTGCCAGCAGTTCCCCCGGGACAGGGTTGGAGACCCAGTACTTC. This rearrangement joins TRBV28 to TRBJ2-5, with 9 bases lining up with TRBD1. Germline lookup yields CDR1 MDHEN and CDR2 SYDVKM. The CDR3 spans 15 residues. Losses at the gene ends were 4 bases for V and 5 bases for J; bases not matched to a gene: 8.

The CDR3 DNA reads as TGTGCCAGCAGTTTGGGCGGTCAGGTCACCGGGGAGCTGTTTTTT. This gives the protein CASSLGGQVTGELFF. The chain is built from TRBV28 and TRBJ2-2, with unresolved D. Trimming took 3 bases from V and 4 from J, leaving 12 bases between them. This CDR3 spans 15 amino acids. Germline CDR1 and CDR2: MDHEN and SYDVKM.

The J gene is TRBJ2-3, the V gene TRBV9; D is unresolved. Germline V lookup: CDR1 SGDLS, CDR2 YYNGEE. CDR3 size: 15 residues. Trimming stripped 0 bases from V and 0 bases from J, with 8 bases between. CDR3 amino acids: CASSVGVYSTDTQYF. In nucleotides, the CDR3 is TGTGCCAGCAGCGTAGGAGTGTATAGCACAGATACGCAGTATTTT.

This CDR3 reads CSALGTGGLETQYF. DNA for the CDR3: TGCAGTGCCCTCGGGACAGGGGGGTTGGAGACCCAGTACTTC. The gene calls are TRBV20-1 and TRBJ2-5; TRBD1 aligns across 11 bases. Germline V gives CDR1 DFQATT, CDR2 SNEGSKA (reference sequence). Trimming at V came to 6 bases and at J to 5 bases, leaving 8 bases not matched to a gene. This CDR3 region has 14 residues.

V gene TRBV20-1 combines with J gene TRBJ1-2, with TRBD1 as a possible D gene (5 bases). V was clipped by 6 bases and J by 2 bases, with 13 bases between them. Germline V lookup: CDR1 DFQATT, CDR2 SNEGSKA (reference sequence). This CDR3 region has 13 residues. CDR3 loop: CSAGRDQNYGYTF. CDR3 nucleotide sequence: TGCAGTGCCGGCCGGGACCAGAACTATGGCTACACCTTC.

The chain uses TRBV7-9 and TRBJ1-5; TRBD1 aligns across 7 bases. The CDR3 length is 15 residues. Germline V CDR1 and CDR2: SEHNR, FQNEAQ (reference sequence). The junction had 4 bases not matched to a gene; V was cut back by 5 bases and J by 0 bases. The DNA for the CDR3 is TGTGCCAGCAGCCGGGACAGCTATAGCAATCAGCCCCAGCATTTT. As protein: CASSRDSYSNQPQHF.

A few counts support this clonotype. The chain employs TRBV2 and TRBJ2-3; no clear D. Germline V lookup: CDR1 SNHLY, CDR2 FYNNEI. V lost 4 bases, J lost 2 bases, and 4 bases lay in between. This CDR3 spans 12 amino acids. The CDR3 is CASSGLTDTQYF. The CDR3, as DNA: TGTGCCAGCAGTGGGCTCACAGATACGCAGTATTTT.

This clonotype was seen a single time. This chain links TRBV25-1 with TRBJ2-2; TRBD2 matches 11 bases. Per germline, CDR1 MGHDK and CDR2 SYGVNS. CDR3 length: 16 amino acids. V lost 7 bases and J lost 3; bases outside the gene matches: 7. The CDR3 loop reads CASKTSGSGYTGELFF. CDR3 DNA: TGTGCCAGCAAAACTAGCGGGAGTGGATACACCGGGGAGCTGTTTTTT.

There are a few counts of this clonotype. This rearrangement joins TRBV7-3 to TRBJ2-5, with TRBD2 as a possible D gene (6 bases). Germline V CDR1 and CDR2: SGHTA, FQGTGA. The CDR3 spans 13 residues. Trimming removed 4 bases from V and 3 bases from J, with 9 bases in between. CDR3 coding DNA: TGTGCCAGCAGCTCGTTAGCGGAAGAGACCCAGTACTTC. Translating gives CASSSLAEETQYF. Using reference TRBV7-3 and TRBJ2-5 for the parts outside the CDR3, the full variable domain is GAGVSQTPSNKVTEKGKYVELRCDPISGHTALYWYRQSLGQGPEFLIYFQGTGAADDSGLPNDRFFAVRPEGSVSTLKIQRTERGDSAVYLCASSSLAEETQYFGPGTRLLVL.